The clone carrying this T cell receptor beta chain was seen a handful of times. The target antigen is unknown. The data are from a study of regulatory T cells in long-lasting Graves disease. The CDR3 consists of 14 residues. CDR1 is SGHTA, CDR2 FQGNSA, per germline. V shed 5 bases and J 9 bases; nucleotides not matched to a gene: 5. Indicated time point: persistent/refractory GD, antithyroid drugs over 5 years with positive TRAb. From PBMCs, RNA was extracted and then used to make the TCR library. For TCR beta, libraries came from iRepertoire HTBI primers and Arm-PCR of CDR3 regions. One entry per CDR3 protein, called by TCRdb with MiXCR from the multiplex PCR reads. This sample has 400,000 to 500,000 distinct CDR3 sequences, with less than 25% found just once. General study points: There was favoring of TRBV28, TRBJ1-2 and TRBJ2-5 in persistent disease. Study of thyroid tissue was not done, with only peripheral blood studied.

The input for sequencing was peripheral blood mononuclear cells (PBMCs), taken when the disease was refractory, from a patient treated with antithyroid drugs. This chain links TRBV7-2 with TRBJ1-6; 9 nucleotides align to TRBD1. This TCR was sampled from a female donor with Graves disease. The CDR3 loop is CASSPWTGVSPLHF. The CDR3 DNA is TGTGCCAGCAGCCCGTGGACAGGGGTTTCACCCCTCCACTTT.